The rows below give T cell receptor beta chains drawn from one sample of a study of blood T cell repertoires in COVID-19. Profiling relied on immunoSEQ multiplex PCR, and the TCRdb table lists in-frame clones only, not all of them. This repertoire shows about 440,000 clones, roughly 85% found once; its top ten account for nearly 2%. Sequencing was carried out using PBMCs or T cells enriched from blood (not recorded which). The receptors come from a woman between 18 and 29 years old with acute COVID-19. CDR3s include the opening cysteine and the closing phenylalanine or tryptophan.

>TRBV9|TRBJ2-5
CASSAGATGGQETQYF
>TRBV27|TRBJ1-2
CASRGAGNYGYTF
>TRBV12-3/TRBV12-4|TRBJ2-1
CASSLVANEQFF
>TRBV13|TRBJ2-7
CASSSRDYTYEQYF
>TRBV2|TRBJ1-4
CASSADPSQGRVEKLFF
>TRBV4-1|TRBJ2-7
CASSRTDSYEQYF
>TRBV11-2|TRBJ1-3
CASITGGTIYF
>TRBV7-6|TRBJ2-2
CASSLGQRGGTTGELFF
>TRBV28|TRBJ1-6
CASSFLENSPLHF
>TRBV3-1/TRBV3-2|TRBJ2-7
CASSQRLLSSYEQYF
>TRBV7-9|TRBJ1-2
CAIPKGAPGYTF
>TRBV28|TRBJ2-1
CASSSTSGILVEQFF
>TRBV7-2|TRBJ2-1
CASSLTGQNNEQFF
>TRBV18|TRBJ1-1
CASSPRTGNTEAFF
>TRBV15|TRBJ2-5
CATSALPGRKETQYF
>TRBV30|TRBJ1-1
CAWSVDSNTEAFF
>TRBV14|TRBJ2-5
CASSQSDSNQETQYF
>TRBV12-5|TRBJ1-1
CASGLAVNTEAFF
>TRBV28|TRBJ2-7
CASSPRYEQYF
>TRBV29-1|TRBJ2-1
CSVDASRSSYNEQFF
>TRBV28|TRBJ1-2
CASSSRRGQSVPNYGYTF
>TRBV11-2|TRBJ1-3
CAIVGVNTIYF
>TRBV19|TRBJ2-7
CASSIVTGGTLFEQYF
>TRBV7-2|TRBJ1-5
CASSPRDRLSAQHF
>TRBV7-9|TRBJ2-3
CASSLTEAGTDTQYF